This is a list of T cell receptor beta chains from one sample in a study of blood T cell repertoires in COVID-19. TCRdb's table, derived via immunoSEQ multiplex PCR, lists solely in-frame clones and lacks some. The repertoire holds a few hundred thousand clones, with more than 75% as singletons. Sequencing was done on a sample of peripheral blood. These receptor sequences come from a man aged 50 to 60 with acute or convalescent COVID-19. The CDR3 runs from the conserved cysteine through the conserved F or W. Fields, in order: D gene, V gene, clone size, J gene, CDR3 protein, CDR3 DNA. D genes are given only for firm matches. Expanded clones are given a class, and other clones once, few, many or no size at all.

d_call: TRBD1; v_call: TRBV15; clone_size: NA; j_call: TRBJ1-5; cdr3_aa: CATSRDRGRGFGDQPQHF; cdr3_nt: TGTGCCACCAGCAGAGATCGGGGCAGGGGGTTTGGGGATCAGCCCCAGCATTTT
d_call: NA; v_call: TRBV19; clone_size: NA; j_call: TRBJ1-1; cdr3_aa: CASSGERGAEAFF; cdr3_nt: TGTGCCAGTAGCGGGGAGCGGGGAGCTGAAGCTTTCTTT
d_call: NA; v_call: TRBV29-1; clone_size: NA; j_call: TRBJ1-1; cdr3_aa: CSVSPRQGLAEAFF; cdr3_nt: TGCAGCGTTAGCCCCCGGCAGGGGCTCGCTGAAGCTTTCTTT
d_call: NA; v_call: TRBV20-1; clone_size: NA; j_call: TRBJ2-1; cdr3_aa: CSASSLGSPLGDEQFF; cdr3_nt: TGCAGTGCTAGTTCCCTCGGGTCCCCCCTAGGGGATGAGCAGTTCTTC
d_call: TRBD1; v_call: TRBV6-5; clone_size: NA; j_call: TRBJ1-4; cdr3_aa: CASTRQGKANEKLFF; cdr3_nt: TGTGCCAGCACCCGACAGGGAAAGGCTAATGAAAAACTGTTTTTT
d_call: TRBD1; v_call: TRBV4-2; clone_size: NA; j_call: TRBJ2-7; cdr3_aa: CASSHTGTGSSYEQYF; cdr3_nt: TGTGCCAGCAGCCATACCGGGACAGGATCGTCCTACGAGCAGTACTTC
d_call: NA; v_call: TRBV19; clone_size: NA; j_call: TRBJ1-4; cdr3_aa: CASSRGSPNEKLFF; cdr3_nt: TGTGCCAGTAGTCGTGGCAGTCCTAATGAAAAACTGTTTTTT
d_call: TRBD1; v_call: TRBV27; clone_size: NA; j_call: TRBJ1-6; cdr3_aa: CASSLKQGLGGNSPLHF; cdr3_nt: TGTGCCAGCAGTTTAAAACAGGGGCTCGGGGGTAATTCACCCCTCCACTTT
d_call: NA; v_call: TRBV5-4; clone_size: NA; j_call: TRBJ2-1; cdr3_aa: CASSRTLTDYNEQFF; cdr3_nt: TGCGCCAGCAGCAGAACGTTGACAGATTACAATGAGCAGTTCTTC
d_call: NA; v_call: TRBV10-3; clone_size: NA; j_call: TRBJ1-6; cdr3_aa: CAIKAGEGTSPLHF; cdr3_nt: TGTGCCATCAAGGCAGGGGAAGGTACTTCACCCCTCCACTTT
d_call: TRBD1; v_call: TRBV30; clone_size: NA; j_call: TRBJ1-5; cdr3_aa: CAWSQRRQGGGMGNQPQHF; cdr3_nt: TGTGCCTGGAGTCAGAGACGACAGGGGGGAGGTATGGGCAATCAGCCCCAGCATTTT
d_call: NA; v_call: TRBV10-1; clone_size: NA; j_call: TRBJ1-5; cdr3_aa: CASSEPGRGGQPQHF; cdr3_nt: TGCGCCAGCAGTGAGCCAGGCAGGGGCGGTCAGCCCCAGCATTTT
d_call: NA; v_call: TRBV25-1; clone_size: few; j_call: TRBJ1-6; cdr3_aa: CASSERGSSYNSPLHF; cdr3_nt: TGTGCCAGCAGTGAACGAGGCAGCTCCTATAATTCACCCCTCCACTTT
d_call: NA; v_call: TRBV6-5; clone_size: NA; j_call: TRBJ1-2; cdr3_aa: CASSSRGGSNYGYTF; cdr3_nt: TGTGCCAGCAGTTCCCGCGGTGGGTCCAACTATGGCTACACCTTC
d_call: NA; v_call: TRBV7-9; clone_size: NA; j_call: TRBJ1-4; cdr3_aa: CASSRRDNEKLFF; cdr3_nt: TGTGCCAGCAGCCGGAGAGATAATGAAAAACTGTTTTTT
d_call: TRBD1; v_call: TRBV5-4; clone_size: NA; j_call: TRBJ1-2; cdr3_aa: CASNKAQGARGYTF; cdr3_nt: TGTGCCAGCAATAAGGCTCAGGGGGCGCGAGGCTACACCTTC
d_call: NA; v_call: TRBV19; clone_size: NA; j_call: TRBJ2-7; cdr3_aa: CASSRGSSYEQYF; cdr3_nt: TGTGCCAGTAGTCGGGGGAGCTCCTACGAGCAGTACTTC
d_call: NA; v_call: TRBV27; clone_size: NA; j_call: TRBJ1-6; cdr3_aa: CASSSSDPVGSNSPLHF; cdr3_nt: TGTGCCAGCAGTTCCTCTGACCCGGTCGGGAGTAATTCACCCCTCCACTTT
d_call: TRBD1; v_call: TRBV29-1; clone_size: NA; j_call: TRBJ2-2; cdr3_aa: CSVKQGITGELFF; cdr3_nt: TGCAGCGTAAAACAGGGGATAACCGGGGAGCTGTTTTTT
d_call: NA; v_call: TRBV9; clone_size: NA; j_call: TRBJ2-7; cdr3_aa: CASSVDGGGTYEQYF; cdr3_nt: TGTGCCAGCAGCGTAGATGGAGGGGGCACCTACGAGCAGTACTTC
d_call: TRBD1; v_call: TRBV5-1; clone_size: NA; j_call: TRBJ1-6; cdr3_aa: CASSSRQGDNSPLHF; cdr3_nt: TGCGCCAGCAGCTCCCGACAGGGAGATAATTCACCCCTCCACTTT
d_call: TRBD1; v_call: TRBV9; clone_size: NA; j_call: TRBJ1-3; cdr3_aa: CASSVGEGQAGNTIYF; cdr3_nt: TGTGCCAGCAGCGTAGGGGAGGGACAGGCTGGAAACACCATATATTTT
d_call: NA; v_call: TRBV27; clone_size: NA; j_call: TRBJ1-6; cdr3_aa: CASSRHNGGSPLHF; cdr3_nt: TGTGCCAGCAGTAGACACAACGGCGGGTCACCCCTCCACTTT
d_call: TRBD1; v_call: TRBV7-2; clone_size: NA; j_call: TRBJ1-5; cdr3_aa: CASNAGGSYSNQPQHF; cdr3_nt: TGTGCCAGCAACGCAGGGGGATCGTATAGCAATCAGCCCCAGCATTTT
d_call: NA; v_call: TRBV11-3; clone_size: NA; j_call: TRBJ1-2; cdr3_aa: CASSLDVGSSTDGYTF; cdr3_nt: TGTGCCAGCAGCTTAGATGTCGGGAGCTCAACGGACGGCTACACCTTC
d_call: NA; v_call: TRBV5-1; clone_size: few; j_call: TRBJ1-1; cdr3_aa: CASSFQQNTEAFF; cdr3_nt: TGCGCCAGCAGCTTTCAACAGAACACTGAAGCTTTCTTT
d_call: NA; v_call: TRBV7-2; clone_size: NA; j_call: TRBJ1-2; cdr3_aa: CASKERGFPYGYTF; cdr3_nt: TGTGCCAGCAAGGAAAGAGGCTTCCCCTATGGCTACACCTTC
d_call: NA; v_call: TRBV4-1; clone_size: NA; j_call: TRBJ1-6; cdr3_aa: CASQGQGTKSPLHF; cdr3_nt: TGCGCCAGTCAGGGTCAGGGGACGAAGTCACCCCTCCACTTT
d_call: TRBD1; v_call: TRBV7-9; clone_size: NA; j_call: TRBJ1-2; cdr3_aa: CASSIGQGLGGYTF; cdr3_nt: TGTGCCAGCAGCATTGGACAGGGGCTCGGCGGCTACACCTTC
d_call: TRBD1; v_call: TRBV27; clone_size: NA; j_call: TRBJ1-3; cdr3_aa: CASRRTGENTIYF; cdr3_nt: TGTGCCAGCAGGCGGACAGGGGAAAACACCATATATTTT
d_call: NA; v_call: TRBV6-5; clone_size: NA; j_call: TRBJ2-1; cdr3_aa: CASMSYNEQFF; cdr3_nt: TGTGCCAGCATGAGTTACAATGAGCAGTTCTTC
d_call: TRBD1; v_call: TRBV19; clone_size: few; j_call: TRBJ1-1; cdr3_aa: CASSSRKGAANTEAFF; cdr3_nt: TGTGCCAGTAGTTCCCGCAAGGGGGCTGCGAACACTGAAGCTTTCTTT
d_call: NA; v_call: TRBV5-1; clone_size: NA; j_call: TRBJ1-1; cdr3_aa: CASSLDGGTLNTEAFF; cdr3_nt: TGCGCCAGCAGCTTGGACGGGGGAACTCTGAACACTGAAGCTTTCTTT
d_call: NA; v_call: TRBV6-5; clone_size: NA; j_call: TRBJ1-2; cdr3_aa: CASSFDRWGAYGYTF; cdr3_nt: TGTGCCAGCAGTTTTGACAGGTGGGGTGCCTATGGCTACACCTTC
d_call: NA; v_call: TRBV2; clone_size: NA; j_call: TRBJ1-5; cdr3_aa: CASSDGQQPQHF; cdr3_nt: TGTGCCAGCAGTGATGGGCAGCAGCCCCAGCATTTT
d_call: NA; v_call: TRBV19; clone_size: few; j_call: TRBJ1-2; cdr3_aa: CAIQGNYGYTF; cdr3_nt: TGTGCCATACAGGGTAACTATGGCTACACCTTC
d_call: TRBD2; v_call: TRBV2; clone_size: NA; j_call: TRBJ2-7; cdr3_aa: CASSEAGRGGLYEQYF; cdr3_nt: TGTGCCAGCAGTGAAGCGGGCCGGGGGGGCCTCTACGAGCAGTACTTC
d_call: NA; v_call: TRBV30; clone_size: NA; j_call: TRBJ2-1; cdr3_aa: CAWLTGSSYNEQFF; cdr3_nt: TGTGCCTGGTTAACAGGAAGCTCCTACAATGAGCAGTTCTTC
d_call: TRBD2; v_call: TRBV6-2/TRBV6-3; clone_size: NA; j_call: TRBJ2-3; cdr3_aa: CASSRRLAGLTDTQYF; cdr3_nt: TGTGCCAGCAGTAGGAGACTAGCGGGGTTAACAGATACGCAGTATTTT
d_call: TRBD2; v_call: TRBV5-1; clone_size: NA; j_call: TRBJ2-5; cdr3_aa: CASRIRVGTKGSQETQYF; cdr3_nt: TGCGCCAGCAGGATACGAGTAGGGACTAAAGGGAGCCAAGAGACCCAGTACTTC
d_call: NA; v_call: TRBV7-9; clone_size: NA; j_call: TRBJ1-2; cdr3_aa: CASSFPGLYGYTF; cdr3_nt: TGTGCCAGCAGCTTTCCAGGGCTCTATGGCTACACCTTC
d_call: NA; v_call: TRBV6-2/TRBV6-3; clone_size: NA; j_call: TRBJ1-3; cdr3_aa: CASSPLRGAGAGNTIYF; cdr3_nt: TGTGCCAGCAGCCCTCTAAGAGGGGCGGGGGCTGGAAACACCATATATTTT
d_call: NA; v_call: TRBV3-1/TRBV3-2; clone_size: NA; j_call: TRBJ1-6; cdr3_aa: CASSQVRGRSPLHF; cdr3_nt: TGTGCCAGCAGCCAAGTCAGGGGAAGGTCACCCCTCCACTTT
d_call: TRBD1; v_call: TRBV3-1/TRBV3-2; clone_size: NA; j_call: TRBJ2-3; cdr3_aa: CASSTGQTSTDTQYF; cdr3_nt: TGTGCCAGCAGCACGGGACAGACTAGCACAGATACGCAGTATTTT
d_call: TRBD2; v_call: TRBV20-1; clone_size: NA; j_call: TRBJ2-7; cdr3_aa: CSASSGGAEQYF; cdr3_nt: TGCAGTGCTAGTAGCGGGGGGGCCGAGCAGTACTTC
d_call: TRBD1; v_call: TRBV7-3; clone_size: few; j_call: TRBJ1-2; cdr3_aa: CASSLRGQGPDGRGYTF; cdr3_nt: TGTGCCAGCAGCTTAAGGGGACAGGGACCTGACGGGCGGGGCTACACCTTC
d_call: NA; v_call: TRBV11-1; clone_size: NA; j_call: TRBJ1-1; cdr3_aa: CASSLGQTEAFF; cdr3_nt: TGTGCCAGCAGCTTAGGGCAGACTGAAGCTTTCTTT
d_call: NA; v_call: TRBV11-3; clone_size: NA; j_call: TRBJ1-1; cdr3_aa: CASSSDRNTEAFF; cdr3_nt: TGTGCCAGCAGCTCCGACAGGAACACTGAAGCTTTCTTT